This TCR beta chain derives from a study of CD8 T cells in Susac syndrome. Study-wide background: When blood was collected, patients with Susac syndrome were therapy-naive, were taking corticosteroids, or were receiving intravenous immunoglobulin alone.

CDR3 size: 14 residues. After removal of 2 bases from V and 9 bases from J, the junction contained 5 bases not matched to a gene. Germline V gene data show CDR1 as KGHSH and CDR2 as LQKENI. This clonotype has a single count. The target antigen is unknown. The CD8+ and CD4+ T cells were isolated magnetically using a negative isolation approach, whereas the TEMRA cells were enriched by FACS. Overall study findings and caveats: It was acknowledged in the study that the number of individuals who were included in its TCR sequencing and HLA analysis was relatively small.

RNA totalling about 0.5 to 1 ug underwent reverse transcription with random hexamers. Across 54 Vbeta and 13 Jbeta, TCR beta CDR3 was amplified with immunoSEQ multiplex PCR. One entry per CDR3 protein results from TCRdb running MiXCR on the immunoSEQ multiplex PCR reads. The table shows more than 150,000 distinct CDR3 sequences, with roughly 94% occurring only once. The sample was CD8+ T cells from PBMCs. This clonotype was sampled from a human donor with Susac syndrome. The rearrangement joins TRBV18 to TRBJ2-1, with 9 nucleotides matching TRBD1. The CDR3 is CASSPGQGSGEQFF. CDR3 DNA sequence: TGTGCCAGCTCACCAGGACAGGGGTCGGGTGAGCAGTTCTTC.